This T cell receptor beta chain derives from a study of T-cell memory formation after mild COVID-19. As for the study in general: Clusters were largely donor specific.

From the 5' RACE reads, TCRdb called clonotypes with MiXCR, one entry per CDR3 protein. The table has 450,000 to 700,000 distinct CDR3 sequences, under 20% seen once. Between the trimmed V and J ends, which lost 3 bases and 7 bases, there was a span of 16 bases. The CDR3 runs to 14 residues. Study observations and caveats: Within pre-infection memory, some responding clones were found, suggesting cross-reactive memory joined. Contracting clones from day 15 to 85 showed balanced CD4/CD8; later expanders favored CD4+.

On this clonotype itself: The antigen remains unidentified.

The sequence was obtained from an adult woman who had mild COVID-19 (a few samples of this study predate the infection). Cell type and time point are not known. The rearrangement joins TRBV12-3 or TRBV12-4 to TRBJ2-7, with D perhaps given as TRBD1 or TRBD2 (5 bases each). Input material: PBMCs or a T cell subset sorted from them (not recorded which). This chain's CDR3 is CASSFPGREVEQYF. The CDR3 nucleotides read TGTGCCAGCAGTTTCCCAGGGAGAGAGGTTGAGCAGTACTTC.